This TCR beta chain was sequenced during a study of blood T cell repertoires in COVID-19. This clone was detected once. TCRdb's table, derived via immunoSEQ multiplex PCR, lists solely in-frame clones and lacks some. This table has around 21,000 clones, about nine tenths appearing once. Germline assignment: CDR1 LGHNA and CDR2 YNFKEQ. The CDR3 covers 15 residues. The V end was cut by 1 base, the J end by 5 bases, with 12 bases between. The V and J genes are TRBV4-2 and TRBJ2-1; weak D call: TRBD2 (6 bases). This clonotype was obtained from a human donor in a cohort sampled during active COVID-19. The sequenced material came from peripheral blood. The CDR3 nucleotides are TGTGCCAGCAGCCAAGTGCGGGACTTCGACAATGAGCAGTTCTTC. It is translated as CASSQVRDFDNEQFF.